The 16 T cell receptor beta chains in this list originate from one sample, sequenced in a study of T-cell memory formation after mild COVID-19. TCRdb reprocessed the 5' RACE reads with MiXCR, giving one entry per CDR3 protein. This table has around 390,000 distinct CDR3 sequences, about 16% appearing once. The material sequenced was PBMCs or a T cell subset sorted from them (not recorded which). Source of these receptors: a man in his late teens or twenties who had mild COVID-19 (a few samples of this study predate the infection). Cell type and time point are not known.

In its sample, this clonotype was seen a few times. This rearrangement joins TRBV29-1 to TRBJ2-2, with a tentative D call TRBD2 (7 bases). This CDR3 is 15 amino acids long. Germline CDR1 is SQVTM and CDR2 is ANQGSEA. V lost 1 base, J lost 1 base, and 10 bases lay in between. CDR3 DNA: TGCAGCGTTGAAGGCGGGGGCCGGAACACCGGGGAGCTGTTTTTT. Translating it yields CSVEGGGRNTGELFF.

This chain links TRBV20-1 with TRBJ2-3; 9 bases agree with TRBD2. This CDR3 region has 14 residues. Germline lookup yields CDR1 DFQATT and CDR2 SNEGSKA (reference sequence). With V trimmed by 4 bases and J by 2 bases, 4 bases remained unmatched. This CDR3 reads CSAISGSNTDTQYF. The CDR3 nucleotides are TGCAGTGCTATTAGCGGGAGCAACACAGATACGCAGTATTTT.

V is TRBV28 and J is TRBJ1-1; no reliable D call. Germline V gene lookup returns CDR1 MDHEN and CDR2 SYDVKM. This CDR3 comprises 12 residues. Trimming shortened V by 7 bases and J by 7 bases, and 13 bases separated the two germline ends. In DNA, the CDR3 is TGTGCCAGCACCTCTTCCGCAGTTGAAGCTTTCTTT. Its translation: CASTSSAVEAFF.

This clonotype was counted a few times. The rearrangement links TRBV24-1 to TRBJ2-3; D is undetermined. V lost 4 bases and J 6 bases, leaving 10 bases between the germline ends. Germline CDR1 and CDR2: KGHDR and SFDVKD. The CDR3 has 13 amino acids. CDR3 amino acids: CATSDPKEDTQYF. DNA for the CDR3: TGTGCCACCAGTGACCCCAAGGAGGATACGCAGTATTTT.

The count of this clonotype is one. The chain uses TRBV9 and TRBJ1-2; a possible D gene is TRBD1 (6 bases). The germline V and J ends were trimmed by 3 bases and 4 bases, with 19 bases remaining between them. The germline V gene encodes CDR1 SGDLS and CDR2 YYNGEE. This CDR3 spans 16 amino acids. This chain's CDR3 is CASSEALTGPPYGYTF. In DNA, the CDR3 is TGTGCCAGCAGCGAGGCACTGACAGGCCCCCCCTATGGCTACACCTTC.

The CDR3 loop is CASSYTGKGRRNTEAFF. Written as DNA, the CDR3 is TGTGCCAGCAGCTATACCGGAAAGGGCCGGAGAAACACTGAAGCTTTCTTT. The chain links TRBV11-2 to TRBJ1-1; no clear D gene. CDR1 and CDR2 from the germline V gene are SGHAT and FQNNGV. Trimming removed 4 bases from V and 2 bases from J, with 20 bases in between. The CDR3 totals 17 residues.

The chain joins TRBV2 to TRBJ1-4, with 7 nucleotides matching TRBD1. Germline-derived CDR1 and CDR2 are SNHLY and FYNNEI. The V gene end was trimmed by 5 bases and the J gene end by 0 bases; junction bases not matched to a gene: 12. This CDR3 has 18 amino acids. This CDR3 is CASSQGGARGATNEKLFF. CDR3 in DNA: TGTGCCAGCAGTCAGGGGGGCGCGAGAGGAGCAACTAATGAAAAACTGTTTTTT. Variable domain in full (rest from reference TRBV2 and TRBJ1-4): EPEVTQTPSHQVTQMGQEVILRCVPISNHLYFYWYRQILGQKVEFLVSFYNNEISEKSEIFDDQFSVERPDGSNFTLKIRSTKLEDSAMYFCASSQGGARGATNEKLFFGSGTQLSVL.

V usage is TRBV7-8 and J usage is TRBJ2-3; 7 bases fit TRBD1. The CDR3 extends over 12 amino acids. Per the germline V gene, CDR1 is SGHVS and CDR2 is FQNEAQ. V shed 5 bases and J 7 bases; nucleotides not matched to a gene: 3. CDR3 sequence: CASSLQGNTQYF. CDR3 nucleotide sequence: TGTGCCAGCAGCCTACAGGGGAATACGCAGTATTTT.

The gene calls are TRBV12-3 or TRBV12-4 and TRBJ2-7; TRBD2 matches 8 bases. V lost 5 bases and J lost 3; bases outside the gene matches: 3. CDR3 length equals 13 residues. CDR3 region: CASSRLALYEQYF. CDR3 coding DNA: TGTGCCAGCAGTCGACTAGCGCTCTACGAGCAGTACTTC.

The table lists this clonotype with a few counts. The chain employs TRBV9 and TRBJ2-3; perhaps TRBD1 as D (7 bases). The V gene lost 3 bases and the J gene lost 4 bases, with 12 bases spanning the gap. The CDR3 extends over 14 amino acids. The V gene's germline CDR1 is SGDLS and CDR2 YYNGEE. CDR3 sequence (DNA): TGTGCCAGCAGCGCGACAGGGACTCCAGATACGCAGTATTTT. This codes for CASSATGTPDTQYF.

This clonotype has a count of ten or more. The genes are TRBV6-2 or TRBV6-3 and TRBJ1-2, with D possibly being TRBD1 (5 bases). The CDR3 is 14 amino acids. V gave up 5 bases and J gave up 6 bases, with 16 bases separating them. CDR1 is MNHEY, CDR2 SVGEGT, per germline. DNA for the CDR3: TGTGCCAGCAGTGCCCGGCAGGGTTCGGATGGCTACACCTTC. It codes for CASSARQGSDGYTF.

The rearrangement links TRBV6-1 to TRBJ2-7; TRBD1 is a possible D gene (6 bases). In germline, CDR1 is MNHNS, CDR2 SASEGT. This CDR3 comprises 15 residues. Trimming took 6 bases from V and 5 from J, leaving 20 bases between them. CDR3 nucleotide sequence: TGTGCCAGCAGGACCTTAACAGGGATCCAGGACGAGCAGTACTTC. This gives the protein CASRTLTGIQDEQYF.

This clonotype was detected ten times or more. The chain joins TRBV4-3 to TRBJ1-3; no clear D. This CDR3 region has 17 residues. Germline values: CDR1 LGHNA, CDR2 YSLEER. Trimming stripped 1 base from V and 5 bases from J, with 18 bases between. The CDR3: CASSQASSPVPRNTIYF. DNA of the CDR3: TGCGCCAGCAGCCAAGCTTCATCCCCAGTTCCCCGAAACACCATATATTTT.

In nucleotides, the CDR3 is TGTGCCAGCAGCCAACGGGGGTTCACAGATACGCAGTATTTT. It encodes CASSQRGFTDTQYF. The chain is built from TRBV7-9 and TRBJ2-3; the D gene is possibly TRBD2 (6 bases). V was shortened by 5 bases and J by 2 bases, with 11 bases between the two germline ends. Germline CDR1 and CDR2: SEHNR and FQNEAQ (reference sequence). The CDR3 sequence is 14 residues long.

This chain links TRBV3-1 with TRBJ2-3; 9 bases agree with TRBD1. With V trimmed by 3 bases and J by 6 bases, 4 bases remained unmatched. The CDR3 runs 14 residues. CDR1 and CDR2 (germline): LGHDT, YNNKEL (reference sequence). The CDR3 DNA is TGTGCCAGCAGCCACGGGACAGGGAGGGATACGCAGTATTTT. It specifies CASSHGTGRDTQYF.

The DNA for the CDR3 is TGTGCCAGCAGCCATAAAGGCGGGGGCATAGATACGCAGTATTTT. Protein product: CASSHKGGGIDTQYF. The rearrangement joins TRBV27 to TRBJ2-3, with D tentatively TRBD2 (7 bases). This CDR3 has 15 residues. V was pared by 6 bases and J by 5 bases, with 18 bases between. Per germline, CDR1 MNHEY and CDR2 SMNVEV (reference sequence).